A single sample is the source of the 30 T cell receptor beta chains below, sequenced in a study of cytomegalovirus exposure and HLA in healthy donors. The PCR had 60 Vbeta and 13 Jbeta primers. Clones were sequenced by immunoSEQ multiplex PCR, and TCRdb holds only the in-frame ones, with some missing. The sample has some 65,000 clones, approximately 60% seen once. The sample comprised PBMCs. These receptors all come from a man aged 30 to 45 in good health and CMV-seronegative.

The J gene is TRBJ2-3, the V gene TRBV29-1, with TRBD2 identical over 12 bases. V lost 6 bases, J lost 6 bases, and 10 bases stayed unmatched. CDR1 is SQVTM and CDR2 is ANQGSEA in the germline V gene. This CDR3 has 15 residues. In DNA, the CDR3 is TGCAGCGTGGGTAGGACTAGCGGGAATCCTGATACGCAGTATTTT. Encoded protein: CSVGRTSGNPDTQYF.

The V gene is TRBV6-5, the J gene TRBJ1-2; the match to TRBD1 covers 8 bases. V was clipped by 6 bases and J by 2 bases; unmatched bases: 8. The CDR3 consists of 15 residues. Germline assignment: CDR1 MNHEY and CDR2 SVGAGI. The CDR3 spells CASSQGQGTNYGYTF. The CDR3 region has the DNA TGTGCCAGCAGCCAAGGACAGGGTACCAACTATGGCTACACCTTC.

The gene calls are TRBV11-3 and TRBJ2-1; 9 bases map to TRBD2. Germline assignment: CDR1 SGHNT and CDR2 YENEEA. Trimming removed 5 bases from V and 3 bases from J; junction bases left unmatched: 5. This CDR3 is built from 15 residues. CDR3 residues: CASSTRLADYNEQFF. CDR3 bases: TGTGCCAGCAGCACCAGACTAGCGGACTACAATGAGCAGTTCTTC.

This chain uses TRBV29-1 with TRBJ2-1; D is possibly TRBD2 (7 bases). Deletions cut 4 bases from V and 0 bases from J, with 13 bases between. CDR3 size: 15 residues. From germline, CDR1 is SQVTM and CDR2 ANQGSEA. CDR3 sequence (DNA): TGCAGCGTTGGTGGGGGGGCGAGCTCCTACAATGAGCAGTTCTTC. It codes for CSVGGGASSYNEQFF.

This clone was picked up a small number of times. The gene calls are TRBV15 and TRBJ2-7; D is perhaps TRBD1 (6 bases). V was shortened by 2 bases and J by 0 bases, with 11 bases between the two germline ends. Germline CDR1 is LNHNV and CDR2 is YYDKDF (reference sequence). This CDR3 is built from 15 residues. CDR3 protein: CATSRPGTNSYEQYF. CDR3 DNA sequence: TGTGCCACCAGCAGACCCGGGACAAACTCCTACGAGCAGTACTTC.

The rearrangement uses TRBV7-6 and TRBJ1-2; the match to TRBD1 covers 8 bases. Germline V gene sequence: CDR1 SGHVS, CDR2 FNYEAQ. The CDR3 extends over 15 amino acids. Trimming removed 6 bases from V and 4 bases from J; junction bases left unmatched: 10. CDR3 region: CASRPRPGGIYGYTF. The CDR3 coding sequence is TGTGCCAGCAGGCCGCGGCCAGGGGGCATCTATGGCTACACCTTC.

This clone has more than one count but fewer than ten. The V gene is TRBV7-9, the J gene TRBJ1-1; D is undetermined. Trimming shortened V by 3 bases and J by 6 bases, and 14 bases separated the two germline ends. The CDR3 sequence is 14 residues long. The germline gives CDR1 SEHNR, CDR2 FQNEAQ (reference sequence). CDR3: CASSLGNDLPEAFF. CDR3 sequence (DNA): TGTGCCAGCAGCTTGGGCAACGACCTACCTGAAGCTTTCTTT.

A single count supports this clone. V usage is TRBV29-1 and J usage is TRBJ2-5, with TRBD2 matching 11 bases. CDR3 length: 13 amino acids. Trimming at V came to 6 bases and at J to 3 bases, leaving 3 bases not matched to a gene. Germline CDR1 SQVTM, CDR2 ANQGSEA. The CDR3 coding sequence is TGCAGCGTCCTAGCGGGGGGTGAAGAGACCCAGTACTTC. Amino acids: CSVLAGGEETQYF.

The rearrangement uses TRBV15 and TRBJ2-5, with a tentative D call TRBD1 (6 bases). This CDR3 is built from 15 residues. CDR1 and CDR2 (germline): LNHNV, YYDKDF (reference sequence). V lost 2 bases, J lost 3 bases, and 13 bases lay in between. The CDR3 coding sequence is TGTGCCACCAGCAGATACACAGGGCAAGAAGAGACCCAGTACTTC. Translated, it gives CATSRYTGQEETQYF. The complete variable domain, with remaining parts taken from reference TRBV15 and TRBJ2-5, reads DAMVIQNPRYQVTQFGKPVTLSCSQTLNHNVMYWYQQKSSQAPKLLFHYYDKDFNNEADTPDNFQSRRPNTSFCFLDIRSPGLGDTAMYLCATSRYTGQEETQYFGPGTRLLVL.

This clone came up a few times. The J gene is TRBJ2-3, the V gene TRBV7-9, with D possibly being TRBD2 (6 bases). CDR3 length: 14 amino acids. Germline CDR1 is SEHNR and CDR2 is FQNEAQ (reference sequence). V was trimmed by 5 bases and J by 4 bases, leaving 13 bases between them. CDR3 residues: CASSPRSSADTQYF. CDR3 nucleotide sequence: TGTGCCAGCAGCCCAAGATCTAGCGCAGATACGCAGTATTTT.

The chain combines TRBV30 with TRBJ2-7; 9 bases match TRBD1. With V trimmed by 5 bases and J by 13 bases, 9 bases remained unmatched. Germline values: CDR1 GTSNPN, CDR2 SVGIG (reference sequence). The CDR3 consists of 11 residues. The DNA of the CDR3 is TGTGCCTGGCAAACCGGGACAGGGTTTTACTTC. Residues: CAWQTGTGFYF. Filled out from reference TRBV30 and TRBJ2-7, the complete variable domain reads SQTIHQWPATLVQPVGSPLSLECTVEGTSNPNLYWYRQAAGRGLQLLFYSVGIGQISSEVPQNLSASRPQDRQFILSSKKLLLSDSGFYLCAWQTGTGFYFGPGTRLTVT.

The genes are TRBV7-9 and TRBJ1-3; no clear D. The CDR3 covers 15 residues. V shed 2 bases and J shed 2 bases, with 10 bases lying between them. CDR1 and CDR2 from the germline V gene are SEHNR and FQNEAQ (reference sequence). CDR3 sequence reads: CASSLLGDPGNTIYF. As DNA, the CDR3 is TGTGCCAGCAGCTTACTTGGAGACCCTGGAAACACCATATATTTT.

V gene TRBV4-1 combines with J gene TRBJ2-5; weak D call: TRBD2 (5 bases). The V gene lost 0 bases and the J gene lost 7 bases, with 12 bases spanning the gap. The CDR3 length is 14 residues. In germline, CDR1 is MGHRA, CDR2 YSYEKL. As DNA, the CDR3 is TGCGCCAGCAGCCAAGAAACGGACTCAGGGACCCAGTACTTC. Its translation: CASSQETDSGTQYF.

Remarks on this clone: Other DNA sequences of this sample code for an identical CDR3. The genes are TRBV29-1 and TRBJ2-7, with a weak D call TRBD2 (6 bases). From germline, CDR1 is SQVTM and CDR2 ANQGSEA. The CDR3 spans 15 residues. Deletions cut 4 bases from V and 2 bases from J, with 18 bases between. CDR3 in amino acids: CSVAGGVDVTYEQYF. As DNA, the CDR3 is TGCAGCGTTGCCGGAGGGGTTGATGTTACCTACGAGCAGTACTTC.

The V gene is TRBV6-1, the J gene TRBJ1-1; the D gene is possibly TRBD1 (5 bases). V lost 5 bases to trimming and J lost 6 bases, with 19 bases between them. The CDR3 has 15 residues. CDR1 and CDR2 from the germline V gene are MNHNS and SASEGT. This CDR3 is CASSIIRVGNPEAFF. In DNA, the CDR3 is TGTGCCAGCAGTATTATCAGGGTGGGCAACCCTGAAGCTTTCTTT.

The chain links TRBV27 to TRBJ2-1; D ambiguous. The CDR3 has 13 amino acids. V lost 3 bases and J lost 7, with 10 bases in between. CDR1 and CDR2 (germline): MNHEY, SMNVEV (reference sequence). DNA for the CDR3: TGTGCCAGCAGTTTTGGAGTAAGGAATGAGCAGTTCTTC. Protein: CASSFGVRNEQFF.

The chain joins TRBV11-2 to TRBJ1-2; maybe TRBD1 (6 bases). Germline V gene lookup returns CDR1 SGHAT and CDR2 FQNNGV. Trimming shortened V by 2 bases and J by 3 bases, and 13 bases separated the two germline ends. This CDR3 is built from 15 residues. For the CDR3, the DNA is TGTGCCAGCAGCTTAAACCCGGCAGGGGACTATGGCTACACCTTC. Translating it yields CASSLNPAGDYGYTF.

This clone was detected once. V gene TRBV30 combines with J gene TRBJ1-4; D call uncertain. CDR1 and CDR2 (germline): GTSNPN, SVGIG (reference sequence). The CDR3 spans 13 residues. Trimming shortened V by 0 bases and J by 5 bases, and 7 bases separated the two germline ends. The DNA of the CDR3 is TGTGCCTGGAGTGTATACGGGAATGAAAAACTGTTTTTT. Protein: CAWSVYGNEKLFF.

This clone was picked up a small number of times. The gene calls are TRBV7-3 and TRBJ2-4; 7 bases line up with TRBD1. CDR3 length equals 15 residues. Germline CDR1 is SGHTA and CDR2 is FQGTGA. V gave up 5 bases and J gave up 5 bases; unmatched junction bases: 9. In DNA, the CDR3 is TGTGCCAGCAGCACCACAGGGGCCAGGGAAAACATTCAGTACTTC. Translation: CASSTTGARENIQYF.

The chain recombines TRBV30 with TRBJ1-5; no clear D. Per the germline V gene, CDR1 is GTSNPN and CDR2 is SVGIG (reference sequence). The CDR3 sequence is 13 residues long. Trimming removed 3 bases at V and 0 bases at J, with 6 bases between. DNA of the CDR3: TGTGCCTGGAGCCGTTATAGCAATCAGCCCCAGCATTTT. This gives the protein CAWSRYSNQPQHF.

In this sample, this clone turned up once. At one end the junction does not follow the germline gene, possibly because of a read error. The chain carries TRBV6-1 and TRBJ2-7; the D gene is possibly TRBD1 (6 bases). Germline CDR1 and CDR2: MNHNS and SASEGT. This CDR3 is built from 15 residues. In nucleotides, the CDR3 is TGTGCCAGCAGCGAAGGATGGGACACGTCCTACGAGCAGTACTTC. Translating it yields CASSEGWDTSYEQYF.

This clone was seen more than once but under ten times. This CDR3 reads CASSYGLDSDEQFF. In nucleotides, the CDR3 is TGTGCCAGCAGTTATGGTCTAGACTCCGATGAGCAGTTCTTC. This chain connects TRBV6-5 to TRBJ2-1; D is unclear. Germline V gene lookup returns CDR1 MNHEY and CDR2 SVGAGI. V lost 3 bases and J 8 bases, leaving 14 bases between the germline ends. The length of the CDR3 is 14 residues.

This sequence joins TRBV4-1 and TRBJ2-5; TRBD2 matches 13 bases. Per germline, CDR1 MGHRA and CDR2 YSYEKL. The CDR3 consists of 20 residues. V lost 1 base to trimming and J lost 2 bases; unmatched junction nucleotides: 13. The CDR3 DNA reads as TGCGCCAGCAGCCAAGCAGACCGAGGGACTAGCGGGGAGCCTCAAGAGACCCAGTACTTC. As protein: CASSQADRGTSGEPQETQYF.

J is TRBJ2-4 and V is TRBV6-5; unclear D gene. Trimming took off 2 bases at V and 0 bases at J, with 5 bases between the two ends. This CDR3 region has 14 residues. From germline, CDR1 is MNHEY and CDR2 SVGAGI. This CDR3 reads CASSYTRAKNIQYF. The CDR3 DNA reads TGTGCCAGCAGTTACACGCGAGCCAAAAACATTCAGTACTTC.

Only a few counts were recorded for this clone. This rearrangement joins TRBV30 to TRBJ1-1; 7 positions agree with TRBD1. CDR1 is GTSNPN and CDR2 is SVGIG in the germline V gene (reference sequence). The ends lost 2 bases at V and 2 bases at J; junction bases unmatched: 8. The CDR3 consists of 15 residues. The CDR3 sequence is CAWSRPDRENTEAFF. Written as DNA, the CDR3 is TGTGCCTGGAGTAGGCCCGACAGGGAAAACACTGAAGCTTTCTTT.

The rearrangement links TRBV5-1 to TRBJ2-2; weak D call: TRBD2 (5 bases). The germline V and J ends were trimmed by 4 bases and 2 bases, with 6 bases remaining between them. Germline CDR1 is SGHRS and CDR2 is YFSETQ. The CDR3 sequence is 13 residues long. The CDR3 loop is CASSTGNTGELFF. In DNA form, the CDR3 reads TGCGCCAGCAGCACGGGAAACACCGGGGAGCTGTTTTTT.

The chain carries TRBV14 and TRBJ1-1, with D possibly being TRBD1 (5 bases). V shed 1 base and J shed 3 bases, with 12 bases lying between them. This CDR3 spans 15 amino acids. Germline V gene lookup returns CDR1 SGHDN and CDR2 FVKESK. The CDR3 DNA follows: TGTGCCAGCAGCCAAGTTTGGGGGGGGTACACTGAAGCTTTCTTT. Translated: CASSQVWGGYTEAFF. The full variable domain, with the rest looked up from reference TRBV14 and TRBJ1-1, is EAGVTQFPSHSVIEKGQTVTLRCDPISGHDNLYWYRRVMGKEIKFLLHFVKESKQDESGMPNNRFLAERTGGTYSTLKVQPAELEDSGVYFCASSQVWGGYTEAFFGQGTRLTVV.

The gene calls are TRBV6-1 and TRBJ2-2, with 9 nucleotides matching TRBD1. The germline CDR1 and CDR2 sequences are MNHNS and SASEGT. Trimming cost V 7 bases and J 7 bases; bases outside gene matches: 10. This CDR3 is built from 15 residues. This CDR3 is CASTKTGGPIGELFF. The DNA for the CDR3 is TGTGCCAGCACCAAAACAGGGGGCCCCATCGGGGAGCTGTTTTTT.

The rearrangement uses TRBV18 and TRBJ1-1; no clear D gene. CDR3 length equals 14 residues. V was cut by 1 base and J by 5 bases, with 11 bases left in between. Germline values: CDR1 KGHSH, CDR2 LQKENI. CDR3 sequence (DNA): TGTGCCAGCTCACCACGCGACGGGGTGACTGAAGCTTTCTTT. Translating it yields CASSPRDGVTEAFF.

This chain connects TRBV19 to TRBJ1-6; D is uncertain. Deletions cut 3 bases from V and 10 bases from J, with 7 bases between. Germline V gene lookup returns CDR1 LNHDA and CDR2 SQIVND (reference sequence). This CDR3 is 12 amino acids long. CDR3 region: CASSISISPLHF. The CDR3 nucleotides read TGTGCCAGTAGTATTTCTATCTCACCCCTCCACTTT.